Below are 8 T cell receptor beta chains sequenced from a single sample in a study of blood T cell repertoires in COVID-19. Assay: immunoSEQ multiplex PCR; the TCRdb copy retains only in-frame clones and omits some. This sample yields approximately 170,000 clones, of which 80% to 90% are seen a single time; over 9.5% belongs to the top ten. Material: peripheral blood. These receptors were taken from an older woman with COVID-19, enrolled during active disease.

The chain uses TRBV27 and TRBJ2-7; D is perhaps TRBD2 (5 bases). The length of the CDR3 is 14 residues. V was clipped by 6 bases and J by 6 bases, with 18 bases between them. The germline V gene has CDR1 MNHEY and CDR2 SMNVEV (reference sequence). In DNA, the CDR3 is TGTGCCAGCAGCCGGGATACTCTCCTTGGCGAGCAGTACTTC. It codes for CASSRDTLLGEQYF.

The rearrangement links TRBV6-2 or TRBV6-3 to TRBJ2-1; D may be TRBD2 (5 bases). CDR3 size: 13 residues. V was clipped by 6 bases and J by 12 bases, with 18 bases between them. Looked up from germline, CDR1 is MNHEY and CDR2 is SVGEGT. The CDR3, as DNA: TGTGCCAGCAGCACCGGACTCAAGGTTAGGCAGTTCTTC. Protein: CASSTGLKVRQFF.

This clone is a singleton in its sample. The rearrangement uses TRBV18 and TRBJ2-2, with D maybe TRBD2 (5 bases). Germline V gene data show CDR1 as KGHSH and CDR2 as LQKENI. The CDR3 spans 15 residues. Trimming stripped 2 bases from V and 5 bases from J, with 12 bases between. CDR3 protein: CASSPKREFTGELFF. DNA for the CDR3: TGTGCCAGCTCACCAAAACGGGAATTTACCGGGGAGCTGTTTTTT.

The gene calls are TRBV9 and TRBJ2-2; 11 bases match TRBD2. This CDR3 comprises 16 residues. Trimming cost V 3 bases and J 7 bases; bases outside gene matches: 8. In germline, CDR1 is SGDLS, CDR2 YYNGEE. CDR3 DNA sequence: TGTGCCAGCAGCGCTCGACTAGCGGGACTAGACGGGGAGCTGTTTTTT. It encodes CASSARLAGLDGELFF.

This clone was recorded once. This CDR3 is CASSSAYEQYF. The CDR3 region has the DNA TGTGCCAGCAGTTCGGCCTACGAGCAGTACTTC. The chain couples TRBV27 to TRBJ2-7; D is unclear. Germline lookup yields CDR1 MNHEY and CDR2 SMNVEV (reference sequence). The ends were cut back, 4 bases at V and 2 bases at J, with 3 bases in the middle. CDR3 size: 11 residues.

This chain uses TRBV27 with TRBJ1-2; D may be TRBD1 (5 bases). The germline gives CDR1 MNHEY, CDR2 SMNVEV (reference sequence). The germline V and J ends were trimmed by 3 bases and 4 bases, with 12 bases remaining between them. This CDR3 has 14 amino acids. CDR3 residues: CASSLSGWGYGYTF. The CDR3 DNA reads as TGTGCCAGCAGTTTGTCAGGGTGGGGCTATGGCTACACCTTC.

The chain recombines TRBV24-1 with TRBJ2-3, with 8 bases fitting TRBD2. The CDR3 is 14 amino acids. Germline CDR1 KGHDR, CDR2 SFDVKD. V dropped 3 bases and J dropped 5; count of bases not matched to a gene: 3. The CDR3 sequence is CATSDAGGVDTQYF. The CDR3 bases are TGTGCCACCAGTGATGCGGGGGGCGTAGATACGCAGTATTTT.

A few counts support this clone. V is TRBV2 and J is TRBJ1-1; 10 bases align to TRBD1. Per the germline V gene, CDR1 is SNHLY and CDR2 is FYNNEI. The V and J ends lost 7 bases and 5 bases, in that order; junction bases with no gene match: 7. The CDR3 length is 14 residues. The CDR3 DNA follows: TGTGCCAGCACCCCGGACAGGGGGGGGACTGAAGCTTTCTTT. Protein: CASTPDRGGTEAFF.